Listed here are 29 T cell receptor beta chains from one sample, sequenced in a study of beta chain features in type 1 diabetes. Reverse transcription of all isolated RNA meant that expressed TCRB transcripts were sequenced. The protocol was immunoSEQ multiplex PCR, while the TCRdb copy is restricted to in-frame clones and leaves out a portion. The sample contains roughly 400,000 clones, about 14% of which appear only once. The sequencing input was naive CD4+ T cells from blood. The receptors here all came from a woman under 30 in good health.

The rearrangement joins TRBV15 to TRBJ2-1; 13 positions agree with TRBD2. Germline V CDR1 and CDR2: LNHNV, YYDKDF (reference sequence). This CDR3 has 15 residues. Germline trimming cut 2 bases from V and 10 bases from J; bases unmatched to any gene: 5. The CDR3 nucleotides are TGTGCCACCAGCAGAAGGACTAGCGGGAGTTCCGAGCAGTTCTTC. Protein: CATSRRTSGSSEQFF.

This clone occurred a few times. V gene TRBV15 combines with J gene TRBJ1-1, with 8 bases identical to TRBD1. J lost 1 base, V lost 0 bases, and 1 base had no gene match. Germline CDR1 and CDR2: LNHNV and YYDKDF (reference sequence). The CDR3 runs 15 residues. The CDR3 DNA reads TGTGCCACCAGCAGAGATCAGGGGGCGAACACTGAAGCTTTCTTT. Translated: CATSRDQGANTEAFF.

In this sample, this clone turned up a few times. This rearrangement joins TRBV28 to TRBJ1-4; 8 nucleotides line up with TRBD1. V shed 5 bases and J 3 bases; nucleotides not matched to a gene: 5. Germline CDR1 is MDHEN and CDR2 is SYDVKM. The CDR3 is made up of 15 amino acids. The CDR3: CASSPPGQANEKLFF. Written as DNA, the CDR3 is TGTGCCAGCAGTCCACCGGGACAGGCTAATGAAAAACTGTTTTTT.

This chain connects TRBV28 to TRBJ2-2; D not resolved. Germline-derived CDR1 and CDR2 are MDHEN and SYDVKM. The CDR3 extends over 13 amino acids. V was clipped by 2 bases and J by 6 bases, with 7 bases between them. Here the CDR3 DNA reads TGTGCCAGCAGTTTACTCTCCCCCGGGGAGCTGTTTTTT. It codes for CASSLLSPGELFF.

This clone appeared a few times. The chain links TRBV2 to TRBJ2-1; possible D gene TRBD1, 8 bases. CDR1 and CDR2 from the germline V gene are SNHLY and FYNNEI. The CDR3 loop spans 15 amino acids. The ends were cut back, 6 bases at V and 7 bases at J, with 19 bases in the middle. CDR3 sequence (DNA): TGTGCCAGCAGCCGACAGGGGCTAGCGGAAAATGAGCAGTTCTTC. This translates into CASSRQGLAENEQFF. Looking up the rest from reference TRBV2 and TRBJ2-1 gives the full variable domain: EPEVTQTPSHQVTQMGQEVILRCVPISNHLYFYWYRQILGQKVEFLVSFYNNEISEKSEIFDDQFSVERPDGSNFTLKIRSTKLEDSAMYFCASSRQGLAENEQFFGPGTRLTVL.

There are a few counts of this clone. The gene calls are TRBV4-2 and TRBJ1-3, with D possibly matching TRBD1 (5 bases). Trimming removed 0 bases at V and 2 bases at J, with 8 bases between. There are 15 residues in the CDR3. Germline lookup yields CDR1 LGHNA and CDR2 YNFKEQ. CDR3 amino acids: CASSQEDTAGNTIYF. CDR3 in DNA: TGTGCCAGCAGCCAAGAGGACACCGCTGGAAACACCATATATTTT.

The chain employs TRBV30 and TRBJ2-1; TRBD1 aligns across 7 bases. V gave up 5 bases and J gave up 4 bases; unmatched junction bases: 8. The CDR3 consists of 14 residues. The V gene's germline CDR1 is GTSNPN and CDR2 SVGIG (reference sequence). The CDR3 here is CAWAKGAFYNEQFF. The CDR3 DNA reads TGTGCCTGGGCGAAGGGGGCCTTTTACAATGAGCAGTTCTTC.

This clone was found a few times. The chain employs TRBV5-1 and TRBJ1-1; D perhaps matches TRBD1 (5 bases). CDR3 length: 14 amino acids. CDR1 and CDR2 (germline): SGHRS, YFSETQ. Trimming shortened V by 3 bases and J by 0 bases, and 9 bases separated the two germline ends. The CDR3 DNA reads as TGCGCCAGCAGCTCGACAGCAATGAACACTGAAGCTTTCTTT. Protein product: CASSSTAMNTEAFF.

The rearrangement joins TRBV6-6 to TRBJ2-5, with D perhaps matching TRBD1 (6 bases). This CDR3 is 12 amino acids long. In germline, CDR1 is MNHNY, CDR2 SVGAGI (reference sequence). Trimming stripped 10 bases from V and 5 bases from J, with 14 bases between. The CDR3 spells CATIQGPETQYF. DNA for the CDR3: TGTGCCACTATACAGGGACCCGAGACCCAGTACTTC.

This clone showed up just a few times. The CDR3 sequence: CASSPLLRQGSYEQYF. CDR3 nucleotide sequence: TGTGCCAGCAGCCCCTTACTTAGACAGGGCTCCTACGAGCAGTACTTC. This chain links TRBV7-9 with TRBJ2-7; 7 nucleotides agree with TRBD1. Trimming at V came to 5 bases and at J to 0 bases, leaving 10 bases not matched to a gene. Germline values: CDR1 SEHNR, CDR2 FQNEAQ (reference sequence). CDR3 length: 16 residues. Filled out from reference TRBV7-9 and TRBJ2-7, the complete variable domain reads DTGVSQNPRHKITKRGQNVTFRCDPISEHNRLYWYRQTLGQGPEFLTYFQNEAQLEKSRLLSDRFSAERPKGSFSTLEIQRTEQGDSAMYLCASSPLLRQGSYEQYFGPGTRLTVT.

The rearrangement uses TRBV9 and TRBJ2-1; weak D call: TRBD2 (5 bases). The ends were cut back, 0 bases at V and 0 bases at J, with 16 bases in the middle. CDR1 and CDR2 from the germline V gene are SGDLS and YYNGEE. The CDR3 is 18 residues long. The CDR3 DNA is TGTGCCAGCAGCGTAGCTCTTGCTAGCTCGACCTCCTACAATGAGCAGTTCTTC. As protein: CASSVALASSTSYNEQFF. Full variable domain (remainder filled in from reference TRBV9 and TRBJ2-1): DSGVTQTPKHLITATGQRVTLRCSPRSGDLSVYWYQQSLDQGLQFLIQYYNGEERAKGNILERFSAQQFPDLHSELNLSSLELGDSALYFCASSVALASSTSYNEQFFGPGTRLTVL.

The chain has TRBV19 and TRBJ1-2; 8 bases agree with TRBD1. J gave up 2 bases and V 11 bases, and 13 bases lay outside the gene matches. From germline, CDR1 is LNHDA and CDR2 SQIVND (reference sequence). This CDR3 has 15 residues. The CDR3 is CAARQGLGRNYGYTF. CDR3 in DNA: TGTGCCGCACGACAGGGGCTCGGAAGAAACTATGGCTACACCTTC.

This clone came up a few times. The chain carries TRBV28 and TRBJ2-6; unclear D gene. The V end was cut by 9 bases, the J end by 1 base, with 7 bases between. Germline values: CDR1 MDHEN, CDR2 SYDVKM. CDR3 length: 13 residues. The CDR3 spells CASQTSGANVLTF. Here the CDR3 DNA reads TGTGCCAGTCAGACTTCTGGGGCCAACGTCCTGACTTTC.

There are a few counts of this clone. The CDR3 spells CASSEWSGSSYNEQFF. CDR3 nucleotide sequence: TGTGCCAGCAGTGAATGGAGCGGGAGCTCCTACAATGAGCAGTTCTTC. J is TRBJ2-1 and V is TRBV25-1, with 8 bases identical to TRBD2. Germline CDR1 and CDR2: MGHDK and SYGVNS. The CDR3 extends over 16 amino acids. Trimming at V came to 1 base and at J to 0 bases, leaving 2 bases not matched to a gene.

The chain couples TRBV5-6 to TRBJ2-5, with D maybe TRBD2 (6 bases). Germline CDR1 is SGHDT and CDR2 is YYEEEE. With 3 bases removed from V and 2 bases from J, the gap between germline ends came to 17 bases. The CDR3 is 16 amino acids. The CDR3 here is CASSSEAEGSQETQYF. The DNA for the CDR3 is TGTGCCAGCAGCTCGGAGGCGGAGGGCTCTCAAGAGACCCAGTACTTC.

The sample holds a few counts of this clone. The chain employs TRBV29-1 and TRBJ2-2; 7 nucleotides align to TRBD1. Germline CDR1 and CDR2: SQVTM and ANQGSEA. This CDR3 spans 16 amino acids. V gave up 4 bases and J gave up 0 bases; unmatched junction bases: 8. CDR3 in amino acids: CSVGGFGTANTGELFF. In nucleotides, the CDR3 is TGCAGCGTTGGAGGCTTCGGGACAGCGAACACCGGGGAGCTGTTTTTT.

The J gene is TRBJ2-3, the V gene TRBV2; a weak D match, TRBD1 (5 bases). The germline V gene has CDR1 SNHLY and CDR2 FYNNEI. The CDR3 is 15 amino acids. V lost 3 bases, J lost 1 base, and 11 bases lay in between. This CDR3 reads CASSELVRGTDTQYF. CDR3 in DNA: TGTGCCAGCAGTGAGTTGGTCAGGGGCACAGATACGCAGTATTTT.

This clone appeared a few times. The gene calls are TRBV29-1 and TRBJ2-1, with 7 bases aligning to TRBD1. With V trimmed by 1 base and J by 11 bases, 8 bases remained unmatched. In germline, CDR1 is SQVTM, CDR2 ANQGSEA. The CDR3 runs to 13 residues. CDR3 amino acids: CSVEGTGLRQQFF. The CDR3, as DNA: TGCAGCGTTGAAGGGACAGGTCTTAGGCAGCAGTTCTTC.

Only a few counts were recorded for this clone. The chain has TRBV29-1 and TRBJ2-1, with 15 positions matching TRBD2. The germline V gene has CDR1 SQVTM and CDR2 ANQGSEA. The CDR3 runs 13 residues. CDR3 protein: CSGGLAGGIEQFF. The CDR3 nucleotides read TGCAGTGGAGGACTAGCGGGAGGGATTGAGCAGTTCTTC.

The chain joins TRBV5-1 to TRBJ2-5; TRBD1 matches 8 bases. The V segment lost 4 bases and the J segment 1 base; nucleotides outside the gene matches: 18. Germline V gives CDR1 SGHRS, CDR2 YFSETQ. CDR3 length equals 19 residues. The CDR3 nucleotides read TGCGCCAGCAGCCCCCTGGGGACAGGTAAATCGCACGCCCAAGAGACCCAGTACTTC. Its protein is CASSPLGTGKSHAQETQYF. The full variable domain, rest sourced from reference TRBV5-1 and TRBJ2-5, is KAGVTQTPRYLIKTRGQQVTLSCSPISGHRSVSWYQQTPGQGLQFLFEYFSETQRNKGNFPGRFSGRQFSNSRSEMNVSTLELGDSALYLCASSPLGTGKSHAQETQYFGPGTRLLVL.

V is TRBV28 and J is TRBJ1-5, with 8 positions matching TRBD1. J was trimmed by 8 bases and V by 6 bases; bases with no gene match: 9. Germline V gene sequence: CDR1 MDHEN, CDR2 SYDVKM. The CDR3 runs to 14 residues. CDR3 in DNA: TGTGCCAGCAGCCAACCTAACAGGGGGAAGCCCCAGCATTTT. Its translation is CASSQPNRGKPQHF.

This chain joins TRBV9 and TRBJ2-7, with TRBD1 matching over 10 bases. The CDR3 consists of 15 residues. CDR1 SGDLS and CDR2 YYNGEE come from the germline V gene. Trimming at V came to 1 base and at J to 5 bases, leaving 6 bases not matched to a gene. Here the CDR3 DNA reads TGTGCCAGCAGCGTAATGGGACAGGGGTTTCACGAGCAGTACTTC. It specifies CASSVMGQGFHEQYF.

This chain links TRBV28 with TRBJ1-2; a possible D gene is TRBD1 (5 bases). The CDR3 length is 15 residues. V dropped 7 bases and J dropped 3 bases, with 18 bases sitting between them. The germline V gene encodes CDR1 MDHEN and CDR2 SYDVKM. DNA for the CDR3: TGTGCCAGCACCTCCCCGGAGGGACGTTACTATGGCTACACCTTC. This gives the protein CASTSPEGRYYGYTF.

This clone was counted only a few times. The J gene is TRBJ1-5, the V gene TRBV7-6; no reliable D call. Germline CDR1 reads SGHVS; CDR2 reads FNYEAQ. V shed 0 bases and J shed 5 bases, with 14 bases lying between them. The CDR3 sequence is 16 residues long. This CDR3 is CASSLAPDMRYQPQHF. CDR3 nucleotides: TGTGCCAGCAGCTTAGCTCCCGACATGCGTTATCAGCCCCAGCATTTT.

This clone was counted only a few times. V usage is TRBV27 and J usage is TRBJ1-5; D is uncertain. The CDR3 is 14 amino acids. Trimming took 0 bases from V and 6 from J, leaving 9 bases between them. Germline V gives CDR1 MNHEY, CDR2 SMNVEV (reference sequence). CDR3: CASSLSGRRQPQHF. DNA for the CDR3: TGTGCCAGCAGTTTATCAGGCAGGCGTCAGCCCCAGCATTTT.

The CDR3 nucleotides are TGCAGCGTTCGGGCAGGGGATCGTGAGACCCAGTACTTC. Its protein is CSVRAGDRETQYF. The chain carries TRBV29-1 and TRBJ2-5, with D perhaps matching TRBD1 (6 bases). CDR3 size: 13 residues. Germline V gene sequence: CDR1 SQVTM, CDR2 ANQGSEA. V was clipped by 5 bases and J by 5 bases, with 15 bases between them.

The chain couples TRBV19 to TRBJ2-2, with D perhaps TRBD1 (5 bases). This CDR3 contains 13 residues. The germline V gene encodes CDR1 LNHDA and CDR2 SQIVND (reference sequence). Between the trimmed V and J ends, which lost 11 bases and 4 bases, there was a span of 14 bases. This CDR3 reads CAVAGMGTGELFF. CDR3 coding DNA: TGTGCCGTGGCAGGGATGGGCACCGGGGAGCTGTTTTTT.

This clone was detected only a few times. The chain has TRBV11-1 and TRBJ2-1; the D gene is possibly TRBD2 (6 bases). The CDR3 extends over 15 amino acids. V lost 2 bases and J 6 bases, leaving 14 bases between the germline ends. Germline CDR1 reads SGHAT; CDR2 reads FQDESV (reference sequence). CDR3 residues: CASSLLGGSANEQFF. CDR3 nucleotide sequence: TGTGCCAGCAGCTTATTGGGAGGTAGCGCCAATGAGCAGTTCTTC.

The chain combines TRBV11-1 with TRBJ2-5, with D uncertain. This CDR3 comprises 16 residues. Trimming shortened V by 1 base and J by 0 bases, and 12 bases separated the two germline ends. CDR1 SGHAT and CDR2 FQDESV come from the germline V gene (reference sequence). The CDR3 spells CASSLGATTYQETQYF. CDR3 sequence (DNA): TGTGCCAGCAGCTTAGGGGCTACAACCTACCAAGAGACCCAGTACTTC. The full variable domain, its missing parts supplied by reference TRBV11-1 and TRBJ2-5, is EAEVAQSPRYKITEKSQAVAFWCDPISGHATLYWYRQILGQGPELLVQFQDESVVDDSQLPKDRFSAERLKGVDSTLKIQPAELGDSAMYLCASSLGATTYQETQYFGPGTRLLVL.